These 16 T cell receptor beta chains originate from one sample sequenced in a study of cytomegalovirus exposure and HLA in healthy donors. The PCR employed 60 Vbeta primers together with 13 Jbeta primers. The table came from immunoSEQ multiplex PCR; TCRdb's copy has only in-frame clones and leaves some out. The sample carries 150,000 to 200,000 clones, over 60% recorded once. The sequenced sample was PBMCs. These TCRs come from a middle-aged woman in good health and CMV-seronegative.

Here the CDR3 reads CASSLEVGREAFF. DNA for the CDR3: TGTGCCAGCAGCTTAGAGGTGGGGAGGGAAGCTTTCTTT. The chain recombines TRBV7-2 with TRBJ1-1; D remains ambiguous. The germline CDR1 and CDR2 sequences are SGHTA and FQGNSA. V was clipped by 1 base and J by 8 bases, with 11 bases between them. The CDR3 is 13 residues long.

The rearrangement joins TRBV28 to TRBJ2-1; 13 nucleotides match TRBD2. Germline-derived CDR1 and CDR2 are MDHEN and SYDVKM. V shed 6 bases and J 2 bases; nucleotides not matched to a gene: 10. The CDR3 length is 18 residues. The CDR3 sequence: CASSSGTSGKWPYNEQFF. The CDR3 region has the DNA TGTGCCAGCAGCTCCGGGACTAGCGGGAAATGGCCCTACAATGAGCAGTTCTTC.

This clone has just one count. The rearrangement uses TRBV25-1 and TRBJ2-1; TRBD2 agrees at 13 bases. The germline V gene has CDR1 MGHDK and CDR2 SYGVNS. V was clipped by 4 bases and J by 1 base; unmatched bases: 4. The CDR3 covers 17 residues. CDR3 protein: CASSGPGLAGSYNEQFF. The CDR3 DNA reads TGTGCCAGCAGTGGGCCGGGACTAGCGGGGTCCTACAATGAGCAGTTCTTC.

This clone has just one count. At one boundary the junction diverges from the germline segment, which might be a read error. The rearrangement links TRBV19 to TRBJ2-1; D call uncertain. Germline values: CDR1 LNHDA, CDR2 SQIVND (reference sequence). The CDR3 covers 13 residues. CDR3 DNA: TGTGCCAGTAGTATAGGTGGGCAGACGCCTCTGGTCTTC. This encodes CASSIGGQTPLVF.

This sequence joins TRBV15 and TRBJ1-1; D is possibly TRBD1 (6 bases). V was clipped by 2 bases and J by 1 base, with 17 bases between them. Germline CDR1 is LNHNV and CDR2 is YYDKDF (reference sequence). The CDR3 runs 17 residues. The CDR3 DNA reads TGTGCCACCAGCAGACATACAGGGACGGGTTGGAACACTGAAGCTTTCTTT. This translates into CATSRHTGTGWNTEAFF.

The rearrangement joins TRBV11-1 to TRBJ1-2; weak D call: TRBD1 (6 bases). With 5 bases removed from V and 6 bases from J, the gap between germline ends came to 10 bases. This CDR3 spans 12 amino acids. Germline V gene sequence: CDR1 SGHAT, CDR2 FQDESV (reference sequence). The CDR3 region has the DNA TGTGCCAGCAGCCTAAACAGGGATGGCTACACCTTC. This translates into CASSLNRDGYTF.

This chain links TRBV19 with TRBJ2-5; D may be TRBD1 (5 bases). Germline assignment: CDR1 LNHDA and CDR2 SQIVND (reference sequence). This CDR3 contains 12 residues. Between the trimmed V and J ends, which lost 5 bases and 2 bases, there was a span of 6 bases. The CDR3, as DNA: TGTGCCAGTAGTCAGGGTCAAGAGACCCAGTACTTC. Translating gives CASSQGQETQYF. Full variable domain (rest looked up from reference TRBV19 and TRBJ2-5): DGGITQSPKYLFRKEGQNVTLSCEQNLNHDAMYWYRQDPGQGLRLIYYSQIVNDFQKGDIAEGYSVSREKKESFPLTVTSAQKNPTAFYLCASSQGQETQYFGPGTRLLVL.

The CDR3 is CASSQDLRSNQPQHF. CDR3 sequence (DNA): TGCGCCAGCAGCCAAGATCTCAGGAGCAATCAGCCCCAGCATTTT. The chain uses TRBV4-3 and TRBJ1-5; D remains unclear. The CDR3 totals 15 residues. V was cut by 0 bases and J by 1 base, with 7 bases left in between. Germline CDR1 and CDR2: LGHNA and YSLEER.

This chain uses TRBV5-1 with TRBJ2-3, with TRBD2 matching 10 bases. V dropped 4 bases and J dropped 3; count of bases not matched to a gene: 11. The CDR3 contains 17 residues. The germline gives CDR1 SGHRS, CDR2 YFSETQ. The CDR3 protein is CASSAALAGGTTDTQYF. The DNA of the CDR3 is TGCGCCAGCAGCGCGGCGTTAGCGGGAGGAACGACAGATACGCAGTATTTT.

The chain combines TRBV9 with TRBJ2-7; TRBD2 matches at 8 bases. Germline CDR1 reads SGDLS; CDR2 reads YYNGEE. J lost 6 bases, V lost 2 bases, and 10 bases had no gene match. This CDR3 is built from 15 residues. The CDR3: CASSVLTGGVSEQYF. For the CDR3, the DNA is TGTGCCAGCAGCGTCTTGACGGGAGGGGTAAGCGAGCAGTACTTC.

This clone was observed a few times. Other DNA sequences within the sample encode an identical CDR3. This rearrangement joins TRBV15 to TRBJ1-1; D is uncertain. This CDR3 comprises 15 residues. Germline V gives CDR1 LNHNV, CDR2 YYDKDF (reference sequence). Trimming shortened V by 0 bases and J by 0 bases, and 8 bases separated the two germline ends. This chain's CDR3 is CATSREKGVNTEAFF. The CDR3, as DNA: TGTGCCACCAGCAGAGAAAAGGGAGTGAACACTGAAGCTTTCTTT.

CDR3 sequence: CASSLMGGWAGDNNEQFF. DNA for the CDR3: TGTGCCAGCAGCTTAATGGGAGGCTGGGCGGGAGATAACAATGAGCAGTTCTTC. This rearrangement joins TRBV11-2 to TRBJ2-1; 7 bases line up with TRBD2. The CDR3 sequence is 18 residues long. Per the germline V gene, CDR1 is SGHAT and CDR2 is FQNNGV. The V and J ends lost 2 bases and 5 bases, in that order; junction bases with no gene match: 15. The full variable domain, its missing parts supplied by reference TRBV11-2 and TRBJ2-1, is EAGVAQSPRYKIIEKRQSVAFWCNPISGHATLYWYQQILGQGPKLLIQFQNNGVVDDSQLPKDRFSAERLKGVDSTLKIQPAKLEDSAVYLCASSLMGGWAGDNNEQFFGPGTRLTVL.

This rearrangement joins TRBV7-2 to TRBJ2-7; TRBD2 agrees at 7 bases. The CDR3 extends over 15 amino acids. J lost 3 bases, V lost 1 base, and 6 bases had no gene match. CDR1 SGHTA and CDR2 FQGNSA come from the germline V gene. The CDR3: CASSLDLAVNYEQYF. In DNA, the CDR3 is TGTGCCAGCAGCTTAGACCTAGCGGTTAACTACGAGCAGTACTTC.

The chain joins TRBV6-5 to TRBJ1-2; D unresolved. Germline V gene sequence: CDR1 MNHEY, CDR2 SVGAGI. The CDR3 is made up of 13 amino acids. V lost 5 bases, J lost 4 bases, and 11 bases lay in between. The CDR3 region is CASSPDKIYGYTF. DNA for the CDR3: TGTGCCAGCAGTCCAGACAAGATCTATGGCTACACCTTC.

The chain links TRBV5-6 to TRBJ1-4; D gene ambiguous. This CDR3 is built from 12 residues. With 2 bases removed from V and 13 bases from J, the gap between germline ends came to 12 bases. Germline V gene data show CDR1 as SGHDT and CDR2 as YYEEEE. For the CDR3, the DNA is TGTGCCAGCAGCTTCCGCGGAGCCGGACTGTTTTTT. Protein: CASSFRGAGLFF.

This chain joins TRBV13 and TRBJ1-1; TRBD1 is a possible D gene (5 bases). The V gene lost 2 bases and the J gene lost 0 bases, with 13 bases spanning the gap. The CDR3 length is 16 residues. Per the germline V gene, CDR1 is PRHDT and CDR2 is FYEKMQ (reference sequence). In nucleotides, the CDR3 is TGTGCCAGCAGCTTACGGGACTGGGGGTTGAACACTGAAGCTTTCTTT. This translates into CASSLRDWGLNTEAFF. Supplemented by reference TRBV13 and TRBJ1-1, the full variable domain reads AAGVIQSPRHLIKEKRETATLKCYPIPRHDTVYWYQQGPGQDPQFLISFYEKMQSDKGSIPDRFSAQQFSDYHSELNMSSLELGDSALYFCASSLRDWGLNTEAFFGQGTRLTVV.